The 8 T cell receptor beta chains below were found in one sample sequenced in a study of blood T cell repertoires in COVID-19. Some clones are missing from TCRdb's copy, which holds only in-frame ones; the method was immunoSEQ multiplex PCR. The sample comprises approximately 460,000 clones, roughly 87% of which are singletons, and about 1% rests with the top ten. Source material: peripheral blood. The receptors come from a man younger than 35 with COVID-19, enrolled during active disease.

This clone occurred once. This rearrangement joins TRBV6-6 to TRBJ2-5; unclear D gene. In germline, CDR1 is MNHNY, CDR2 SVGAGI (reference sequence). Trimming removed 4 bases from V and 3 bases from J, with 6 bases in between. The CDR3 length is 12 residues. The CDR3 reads CASSSLEETQYF. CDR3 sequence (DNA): TGTGCCAGCAGTTCTTTAGAAGAGACCCAGTACTTC.

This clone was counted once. CDR3 sequence (DNA): TGTGCCAGCAGTTTATCGGGGGCTACCAGAGGGTACTACGAGCAGTACTTC. Residues: CASSLSGATRGYYEQYF. The chain links TRBV27 to TRBJ2-7; D may be TRBD1 (6 bases). V was pared by 0 bases and J by 3 bases, with 18 bases between. Germline V lookup: CDR1 MNHEY, CDR2 SMNVEV (reference sequence). The CDR3 sequence is 17 residues long.

CDR3 loop: CASSLLGGEAFF. The CDR3, as DNA: TGTGCCAGCAGTTTGTTGGGGGGTGAAGCTTTCTTT. V gene TRBV12-3 or TRBV12-4 combines with J gene TRBJ1-1, with D possibly TRBD1 on 5 matching bases. Trimming stripped 3 bases from V and 7 bases from J, with 9 bases between. The CDR3 loop spans 12 amino acids.

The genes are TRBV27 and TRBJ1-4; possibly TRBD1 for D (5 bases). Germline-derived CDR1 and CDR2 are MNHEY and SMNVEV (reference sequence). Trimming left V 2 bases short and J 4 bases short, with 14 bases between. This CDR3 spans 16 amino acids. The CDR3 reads CASSLAGTDFNEKLFF. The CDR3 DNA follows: TGTGCCAGCAGTTTAGCGGGGACCGACTTTAATGAAAAACTGTTTTTT.

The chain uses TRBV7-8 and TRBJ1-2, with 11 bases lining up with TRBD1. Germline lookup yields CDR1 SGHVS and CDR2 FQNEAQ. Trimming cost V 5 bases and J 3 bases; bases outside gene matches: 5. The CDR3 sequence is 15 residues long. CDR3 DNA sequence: TGTGCCAGCAGCCCGGGACAGGGGGTTTACTATGGCTACACCTTC. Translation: CASSPGQGVYYGYTF.

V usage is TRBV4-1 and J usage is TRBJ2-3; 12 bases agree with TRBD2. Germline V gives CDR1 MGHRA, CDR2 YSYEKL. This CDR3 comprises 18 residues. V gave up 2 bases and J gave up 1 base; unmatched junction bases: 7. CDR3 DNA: TGCGCCAGCAGCCAACTGAGGACTAGCGGGGTAGGCACAGATACGCAGTATTTT. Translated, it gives CASSQLRTSGVGTDTQYF.

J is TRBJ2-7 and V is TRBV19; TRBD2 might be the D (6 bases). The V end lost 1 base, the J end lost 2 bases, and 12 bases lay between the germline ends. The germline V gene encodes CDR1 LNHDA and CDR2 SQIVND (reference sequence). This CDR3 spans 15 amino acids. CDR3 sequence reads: CASSIGGTATYEQYF. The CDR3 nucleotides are TGTGCCAGTAGTATAGGCGGGACGGCAACCTACGAGCAGTACTTC.

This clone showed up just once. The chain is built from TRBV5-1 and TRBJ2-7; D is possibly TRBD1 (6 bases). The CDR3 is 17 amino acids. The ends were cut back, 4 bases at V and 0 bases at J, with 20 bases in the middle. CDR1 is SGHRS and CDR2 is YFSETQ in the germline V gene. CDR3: CASSTRQDSHSSYEQYF. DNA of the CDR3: TGCGCCAGCAGCACGCGACAGGACAGTCATAGCTCCTACGAGCAGTACTTC.